A selection of T cell receptor beta chains follows, all from one sample in a study of identical twins. TCRdb used MiXCR to reprocess the 5' RACE reads, holding one entry per CDR3 protein. The sample records some 1,700,000 distinct CDR3 sequences, less than 35% being singletons. Sequencing was done on a sample of cord blood. These receptors originate from a newborn girl in good health. CDR3s include the opening cysteine and the closing phenylalanine or tryptophan. A D gene is named only where the DNA matches it firmly. Size values are once, few and many counts, or a class for expanded clones, and some rows have none.

D | length | J | size | V | CDR3 | DNA
NA | 14 | TRBJ1-1 | few | TRBV20-1 | CSARLGKPATEAFF | TGCAGTGCTAGATTGGGCAAGCCCGCGACTGAAGCTTTCTTT
NA | 14 | TRBJ2-5 | NA | TRBV18 | CASSPHMYQETQYF | TGTGCCAGCTCACCCCACATGTACCAAGAGACCCAGTACTTC
NA | 14 | TRBJ2-1 | few | TRBV11-2 | CASSLARDAHEQFF | TGTGCCAGCAGCTTAGCGCGGGATGCCCATGAGCAGTTCTTC
TRBD2 | 14 | TRBJ2-5 | NA | TRBV29-1 | CSVVWTSGKETQYF | TGCAGCGTTGTTTGGACTAGCGGAAAAGAGACCCAGTACTTC
TRBD2 | 18 | TRBJ2-3 | NA | TRBV11-2 | CASSLGELAGTSTDTQYF | TGTGCCAGCAGCTTAGGTGAACTAGCGGGCACTAGCACAGATACGCAGTATTTT
NA | 15 | TRBJ2-5 | few | TRBV5-6 | CASTPTLYRQETQYF | TGTGCCAGCACCCCGACACTCTATAGGCAAGAGACCCAGTACTTC
NA | 14 | TRBJ2-7 | NA | TRBV29-1 | CSVMQGPLSYEQYF | TGCAGCGTTATGCAGGGCCCGCTCTCCTACGAGCAGTACTTC
NA | 13 | TRBJ2-4 | few | TRBV20-1 | CSARKGTKNIQYF | TGCAGTGCTAGGAAGGGGACCAAAAACATTCAGTACTTC
NA | 16 | TRBJ2-3 | NA | TRBV12-3/TRBV12-4 | CASSFGGLFNTDTQYF | TGTGCCAGCAGTTTTGGGGGACTCTTTAACACAGATACGCAGTATTTT
TRBD1 | 17 | TRBJ2-1 | NA | TRBV7-9 | CASSTIPGTGTYNEQFF | TGTGCCAGCAGCACTATACCCGGGACAGGGACCTACAATGAGCAGTTCTTC
TRBD2 | 12 | TRBJ2-7 | many | TRBV10-3 | CAITSGTYEQYF | TGTGCCATCACTAGCGGGACCTACGAGCAGTACTTC
TRBD2 | 11 | TRBJ2-3 | many | TRBV20-1 | CSAGLADTQYF | TGCAGTGCTGGACTAGCGGATACGCAGTATTTT
TRBD2 | 16 | TRBJ2-7 | NA | TRBV5-1 | CASSRGTSGRGYEQYF | TGCGCCAGCAGCAGAGGAACTAGCGGGAGGGGGTACGAGCAGTACTTC
NA | 16 | TRBJ1-2 | few | TRBV3-1 | CASSQDWEGIGYGYTF | TGTGCCAGCAGCCAAGATTGGGAGGGGATAGGGTATGGCTACACCTTC
TRBD2 | 14 | TRBJ2-7 | few | TRBV20-1 | CSALRLARIYEQYF | TGCAGTGCCCTCCGACTAGCGAGGATCTACGAGCAGTACTTC
TRBD2 | 18 | TRBJ2-7 | few | TRBV5-1 | CASSLGLATLSISYEQYF | TGCGCCAGCAGCCTGGGACTAGCAACTTTGTCCATCTCCTACGAGCAGTACTTC